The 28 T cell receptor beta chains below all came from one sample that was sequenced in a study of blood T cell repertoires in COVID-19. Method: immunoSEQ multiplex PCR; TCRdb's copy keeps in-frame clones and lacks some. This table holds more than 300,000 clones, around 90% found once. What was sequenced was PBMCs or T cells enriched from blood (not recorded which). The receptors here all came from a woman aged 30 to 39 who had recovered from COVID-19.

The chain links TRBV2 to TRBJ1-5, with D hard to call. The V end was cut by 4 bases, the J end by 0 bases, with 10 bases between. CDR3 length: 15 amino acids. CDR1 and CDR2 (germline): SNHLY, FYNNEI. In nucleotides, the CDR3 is TGTGCCAGCAGTGTCCAAGCGTATAGCAATCAGCCCCAGCATTTT. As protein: CASSVQAYSNQPQHF.

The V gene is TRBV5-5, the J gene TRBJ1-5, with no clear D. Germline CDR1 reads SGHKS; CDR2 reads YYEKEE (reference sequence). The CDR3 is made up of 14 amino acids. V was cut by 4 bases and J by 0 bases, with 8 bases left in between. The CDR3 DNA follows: TGTGCCAGCAGCCGAGAGTATAGCAATCAGCCCCAGCATTTT. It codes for CASSREYSNQPQHF.

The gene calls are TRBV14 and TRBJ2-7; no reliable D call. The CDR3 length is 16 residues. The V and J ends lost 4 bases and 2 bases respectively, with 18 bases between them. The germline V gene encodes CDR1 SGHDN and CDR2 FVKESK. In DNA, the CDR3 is TGTGCCAGCAGCCCCCTTCTAATGGTAAGTCCCTACGAGCAGTACTTC. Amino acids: CASSPLLMVSPYEQYF.

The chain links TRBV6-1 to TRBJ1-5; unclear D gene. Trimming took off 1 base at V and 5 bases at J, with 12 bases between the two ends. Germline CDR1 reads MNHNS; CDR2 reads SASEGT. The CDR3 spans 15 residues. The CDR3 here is CASSEGAVIHQPQHF. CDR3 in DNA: TGTGCCAGCAGTGAAGGGGCAGTCATTCATCAGCCCCAGCATTTT.

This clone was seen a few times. CDR3 nucleotides: TGTGCCAGCACCTCACCGGGCAGGGGGCGAGAGACCCAGTACTTC. Its translation is CASTSPGRGRETQYF. This rearrangement joins TRBV6-5 to TRBJ2-5; 8 bases match TRBD1. V dropped 7 bases and J dropped 4; count of bases not matched to a gene: 11. Germline values: CDR1 MNHEY, CDR2 SVGAGI. This CDR3 has 15 residues.

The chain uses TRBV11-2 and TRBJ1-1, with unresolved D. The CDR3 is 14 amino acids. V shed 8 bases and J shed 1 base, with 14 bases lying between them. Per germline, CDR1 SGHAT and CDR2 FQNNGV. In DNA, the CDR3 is TGTGCCAGCGTGTTCTCGGGAAGGAACACTGAAGCTTTCTTT. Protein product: CASVFSGRNTEAFF.

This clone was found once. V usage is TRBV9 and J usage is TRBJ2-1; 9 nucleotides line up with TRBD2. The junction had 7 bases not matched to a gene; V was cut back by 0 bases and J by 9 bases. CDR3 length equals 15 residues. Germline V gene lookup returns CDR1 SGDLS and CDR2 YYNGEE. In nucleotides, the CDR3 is TGTGCCAGCAGCGTAGGGCGGGAGGGCCCGGTTGAGCAGTTCTTC. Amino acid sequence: CASSVGREGPVEQFF. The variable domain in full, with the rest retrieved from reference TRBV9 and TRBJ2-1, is DSGVTQTPKHLITATGQRVTLRCSPRSGDLSVYWYQQSLDQGLQFLIQYYNGEERAKGNILERFSAQQFPDLHSELNLSSLELGDSALYFCASSVGREGPVEQFFGPGTRLTVL.

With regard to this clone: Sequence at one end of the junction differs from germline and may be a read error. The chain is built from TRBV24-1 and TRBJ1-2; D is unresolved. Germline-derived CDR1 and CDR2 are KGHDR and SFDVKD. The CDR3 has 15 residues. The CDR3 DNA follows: TGTGCCACCAGTGTTTTGCCCGCACGGGGCTATGGCTACACCTTC. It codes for CATSVLPARGYGYTF.

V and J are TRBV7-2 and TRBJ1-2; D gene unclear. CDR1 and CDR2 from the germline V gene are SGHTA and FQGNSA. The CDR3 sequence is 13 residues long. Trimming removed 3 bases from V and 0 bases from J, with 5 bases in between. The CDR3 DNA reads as TGTGCCAGCAGCTTGTTTACTAACTATGGCTACACCTTC. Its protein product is CASSLFTNYGYTF.

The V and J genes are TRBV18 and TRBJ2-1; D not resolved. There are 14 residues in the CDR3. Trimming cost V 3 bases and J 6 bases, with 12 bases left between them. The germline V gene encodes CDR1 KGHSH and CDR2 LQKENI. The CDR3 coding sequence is TGTGCCAGCTCACCGCAATCTAGAGGCAATGAGCAGTTCTTC. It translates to CASSPQSRGNEQFF.

This chain's CDR3 is CASSPGTGATLGGYTF. In DNA, the CDR3 is TGTGCCAGCAGCCCCGGGACAGGGGCCACTCTGGGAGGCTACACCTTC. The J gene is TRBJ1-2, the V gene TRBV28, with 10 bases that match TRBD1. CDR1 MDHEN and CDR2 SYDVKM come from the germline V gene. J lost 8 bases, V lost 6 bases, and 15 bases had no gene match. The CDR3 runs 16 residues.

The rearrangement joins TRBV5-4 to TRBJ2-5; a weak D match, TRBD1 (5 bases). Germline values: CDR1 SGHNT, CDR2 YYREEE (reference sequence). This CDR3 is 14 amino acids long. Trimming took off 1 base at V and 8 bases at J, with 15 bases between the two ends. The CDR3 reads CASSLLGHRVTQYF. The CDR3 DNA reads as TGTGCCAGCAGCTTGTTAGGACACCGCGTCACCCAGTACTTC. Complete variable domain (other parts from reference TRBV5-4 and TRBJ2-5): ETGVTQSPTHLIKTRGQQVTLRCSSQSGHNTVSWYQQALGQGPQFIFQYYREEENGRGNFPPRFSGLQFPNYSSELNVNALELDDSALYLCASSLLGHRVTQYFGPGTRLLVL.

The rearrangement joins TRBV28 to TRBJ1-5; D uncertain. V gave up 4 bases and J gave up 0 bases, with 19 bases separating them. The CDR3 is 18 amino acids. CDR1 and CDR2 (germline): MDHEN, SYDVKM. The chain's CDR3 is CASSSIAGATNSNQPQHF. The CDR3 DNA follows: TGTGCCAGCAGTTCAATTGCGGGCGCCACGAATAGCAATCAGCCCCAGCATTTT.

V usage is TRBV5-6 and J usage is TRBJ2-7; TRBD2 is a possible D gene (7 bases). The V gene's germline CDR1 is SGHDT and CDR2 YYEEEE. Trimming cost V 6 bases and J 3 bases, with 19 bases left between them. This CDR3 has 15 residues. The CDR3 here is CASKFRGDTYYEQYF. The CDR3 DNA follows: TGTGCCAGCAAGTTCCGGGGGGACACATACTACGAGCAGTACTTC. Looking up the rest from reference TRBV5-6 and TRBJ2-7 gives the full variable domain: DAGVTQSPTHLIKTRGQQVTLRCSPKSGHDTVSWYQQALGQGPQFIFQYYEEEERQRGNFPDRFSGHQFPNYSSELNVNALLLGDSALYLCASKFRGDTYYEQYFGPGTRLTVT.

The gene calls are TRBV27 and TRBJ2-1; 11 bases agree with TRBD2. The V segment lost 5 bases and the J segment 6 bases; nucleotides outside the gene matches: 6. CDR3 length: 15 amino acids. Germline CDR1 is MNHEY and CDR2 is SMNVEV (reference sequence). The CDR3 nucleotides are TGTGCCAGCAGTCAAGGACTAGCGGGCGCCAATGAGCAGTTCTTC. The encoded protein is CASSQGLAGANEQFF.

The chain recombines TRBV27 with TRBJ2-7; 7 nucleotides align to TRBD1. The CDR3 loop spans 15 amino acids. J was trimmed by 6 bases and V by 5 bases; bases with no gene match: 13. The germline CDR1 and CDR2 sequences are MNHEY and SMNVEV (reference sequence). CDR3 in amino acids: CASSETGYKDGEQYF. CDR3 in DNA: TGTGCCAGCAGTGAGACAGGGTATAAAGATGGCGAGCAGTACTTC.

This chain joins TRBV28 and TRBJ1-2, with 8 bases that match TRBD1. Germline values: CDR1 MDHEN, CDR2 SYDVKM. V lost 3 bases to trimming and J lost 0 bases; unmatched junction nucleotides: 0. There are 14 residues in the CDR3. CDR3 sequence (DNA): TGTGCCAGCAGTTTCAGGGGGCCTAACTATGGCTACACCTTC. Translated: CASSFRGPNYGYTF.

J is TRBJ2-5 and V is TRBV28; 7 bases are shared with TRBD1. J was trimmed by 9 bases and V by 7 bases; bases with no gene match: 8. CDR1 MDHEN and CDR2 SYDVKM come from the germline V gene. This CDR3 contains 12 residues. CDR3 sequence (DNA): TGTGCCAGCACGACAGGGTCGACGGCCCAGTACTTC. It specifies CASTTGSTAQYF.

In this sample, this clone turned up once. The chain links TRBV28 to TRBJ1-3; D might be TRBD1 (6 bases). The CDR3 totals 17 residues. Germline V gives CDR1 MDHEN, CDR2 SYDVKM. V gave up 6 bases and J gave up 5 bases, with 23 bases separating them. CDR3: CASSSNLSARGRNTIYF. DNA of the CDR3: TGTGCCAGCAGCTCTAACTTATCCGCCAGGGGTAGAAACACCATATATTTT.

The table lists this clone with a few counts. Written as DNA, the CDR3 is TGCGCCAGCAGCCCCCCGGCAGGGCTGACCGGGGAGCTGTTTTTT. Translating it yields CASSPPAGLTGELFF. The chain combines TRBV5-1 with TRBJ2-2, with a possible D match to TRBD1 (5 bases). Trimming removed 4 bases from V and 5 bases from J, with 15 bases in between. CDR3 length: 15 amino acids. Germline-derived CDR1 and CDR2 are SGHRS and YFSETQ.

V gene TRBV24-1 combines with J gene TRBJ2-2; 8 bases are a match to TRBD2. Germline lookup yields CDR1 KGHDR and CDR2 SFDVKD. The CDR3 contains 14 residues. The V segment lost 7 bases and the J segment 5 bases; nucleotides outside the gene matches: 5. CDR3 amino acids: CATSGRAGTGELFF. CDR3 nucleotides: TGTGCCACCAGCGGGAGGGCCGGGACCGGGGAGCTGTTTTTT.

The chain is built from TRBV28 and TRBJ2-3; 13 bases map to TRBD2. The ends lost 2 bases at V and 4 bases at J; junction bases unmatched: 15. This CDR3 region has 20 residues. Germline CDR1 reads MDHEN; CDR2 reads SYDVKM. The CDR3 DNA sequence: TGTGCCAGCAGTTTACCCCCCTCGGGACTAGCGGGACTCTTCTCAGATACGCAGTATTTT. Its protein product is CASSLPPSGLAGLFSDTQYF.

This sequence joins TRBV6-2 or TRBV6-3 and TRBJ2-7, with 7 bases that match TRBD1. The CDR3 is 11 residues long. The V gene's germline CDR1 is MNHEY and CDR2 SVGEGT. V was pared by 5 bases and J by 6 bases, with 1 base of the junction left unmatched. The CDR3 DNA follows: TGTGCCAGCAGTAGGGGGCCCGAGCAGTACTTC. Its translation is CASSRGPEQYF.

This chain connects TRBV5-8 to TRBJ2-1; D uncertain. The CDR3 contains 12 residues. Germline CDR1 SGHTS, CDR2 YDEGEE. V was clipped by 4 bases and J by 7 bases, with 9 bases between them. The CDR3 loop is CASSRVENEQFF. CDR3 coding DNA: TGTGCCAGCAGCAGAGTAGAGAATGAGCAGTTCTTC.

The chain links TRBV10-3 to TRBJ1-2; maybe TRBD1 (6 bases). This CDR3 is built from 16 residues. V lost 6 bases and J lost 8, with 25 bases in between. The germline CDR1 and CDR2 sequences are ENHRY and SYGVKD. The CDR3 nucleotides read TGTGCCATCAGCAGGGGTATGATTAACGGCCTTAGGGGCTACACCTTC. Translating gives CAISRGMINGLRGYTF.

In nucleotides, the CDR3 is TGTGCCAGTAGTCGACCGGGACAGGGGAATCAGCCCCAGCATTTT. This sequence encodes CASSRPGQGNQPQHF. This chain joins TRBV19 and TRBJ1-5; TRBD1 matches 10 bases. V was clipped by 5 bases and J by 4 bases; unmatched bases: 5. The CDR3 consists of 15 residues. Germline V CDR1 and CDR2: LNHDA, SQIVND (reference sequence).

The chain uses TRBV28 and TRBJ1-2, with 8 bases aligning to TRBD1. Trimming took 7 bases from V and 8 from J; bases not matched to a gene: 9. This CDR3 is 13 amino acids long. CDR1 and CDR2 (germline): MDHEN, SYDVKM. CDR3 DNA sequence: TGTGCCAGCAATCCGACAGGGGCCGGGGGCTACACCTTC. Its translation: CASNPTGAGGYTF.

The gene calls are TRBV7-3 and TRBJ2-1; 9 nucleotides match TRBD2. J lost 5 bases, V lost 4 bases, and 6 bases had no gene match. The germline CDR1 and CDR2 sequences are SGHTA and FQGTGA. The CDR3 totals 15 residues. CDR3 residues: CASSSSGGPNNEQFF. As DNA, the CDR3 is TGTGCCAGCAGCTCAAGCGGGGGGCCAAACAATGAGCAGTTCTTC. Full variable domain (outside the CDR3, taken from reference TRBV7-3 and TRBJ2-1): GAGVSQTPSNKVTEKGKYVELRCDPISGHTALYWYRQSLGQGPEFLIYFQGTGAADDSGLPNDRFFAVRPEGSVSTLKIQRTERGDSAVYLCASSSSGGPNNEQFFGPGTRLTVL.